The 16 T cell receptor beta chains reported below all come from one sample, sequenced in a study of cytomegalovirus exposure and HLA in healthy donors. TCRdb keeps only in-frame clones here, not all; method: immunoSEQ multiplex PCR. The sample shows some 170,000 clones, 85% to 90% of them seen only once. The sequencing input was PBMCs. The source is a woman aged 30 to 39 in good health and CMV-seronegative.

The rearrangement uses TRBV4-1 and TRBJ1-1, with D perhaps matching TRBD1 (5 bases). The germline CDR1 and CDR2 sequences are MGHRA and YSYEKL. CDR3 length: 11 residues. Trimming removed 7 bases at V and 12 bases at J, with 15 bases between. DNA for the CDR3: TGCGCCAGCACGCGGGGCGAGGTATCTTTCTTT. Its translation: CASTRGEVSFF.

The chain combines TRBV27 with TRBJ2-5, with TRBD1 matching over 8 bases. The CDR3 runs to 12 residues. Germline-derived CDR1 and CDR2 are MNHEY and SMNVEV (reference sequence). V dropped 8 bases and J dropped 5; count of bases not matched to a gene: 4. CDR3 region: CASRTGYETQYF. For the CDR3, the DNA is TGTGCCAGCCGGACAGGGTACGAGACCCAGTACTTC.

The chain carries TRBV18 and TRBJ2-1, with D perhaps TRBD1 (6 bases). Germline CDR1 reads KGHSH; CDR2 reads LQKENI. There are 12 residues in the CDR3. V lost 3 bases, J lost 9 bases, and 9 bases lay in between. CDR3 sequence (DNA): TGTGCCAGCTCACCTCTAGGGGGTGAGCAGTTCTTC. It is translated as CASSPLGGEQFF.

This clone was seen a single time. This sequence joins TRBV6-1 and TRBJ2-5; D possibly corresponds to TRBD2 (6 bases). V lost 11 bases, J lost 1 base, and 14 bases lay in between. CDR1 and CDR2 (germline): MNHNS, SASEGT. The CDR3 covers 13 residues. The CDR3 coding sequence is TGTGCCCATCAGCGGGCAGTCCAAGAGACCCAGTACTTC. This sequence encodes CAHQRAVQETQYF.

This clone was observed a few times. The chain employs TRBV14 and TRBJ2-2; 8 nucleotides align to TRBD2. V dropped 2 bases and J dropped 6; count of bases not matched to a gene: 2. CDR1 SGHDN and CDR2 FVKESK come from the germline V gene. The CDR3 totals 14 residues. CDR3 in DNA: TGTGCCAGCAGCCAATTCGGGGGGGCCGGGGAGCTGTTTTTT. Amino acid sequence: CASSQFGGAGELFF.

To note about this clone: Given a much more abundant clone one base away, this may be a read error. The chain joins TRBV19 to TRBJ2-6; D possibly corresponds to TRBD2 (6 bases). This CDR3 region has 15 residues. Germline V lookup: CDR1 LNHDA, CDR2 SQIVND (reference sequence). V was shortened by 3 bases and J by 0 bases, with 6 bases between the two germline ends. The CDR3 here is CASSMEGSGANVLTF. CDR3 bases: TGTGCCAGTAGTATGGAGGGCTCTGGGGCCAACGTCCTGACTTTC.

The CDR3 region is CASSPTGTGRNEQFF. For the CDR3, the DNA is TGTGCCAGTAGTCCAACCGGGACAGGGAGGAATGAGCAGTTCTTC. The rearrangement joins TRBV19 to TRBJ2-1, with 9 bases fitting TRBD1. The CDR3 spans 15 residues. Trimming removed 5 bases from V and 7 bases from J; junction bases left unmatched: 9. Germline CDR1 is LNHDA and CDR2 is SQIVND (reference sequence).

This clone was counted once. The genes are TRBV13 and TRBJ2-3; TRBD1 matches 11 bases. Germline V gives CDR1 PRHDT, CDR2 FYEKMQ (reference sequence). The J segment lost 2 bases and the V segment lost 5 bases, leaving 6 bases of the junction unmatched. CDR3 size: 16 residues. The CDR3 sequence is CASSAGDRGFTDTQYF. The CDR3 bases are TGTGCCAGCAGCGCCGGGGACAGGGGGTTCACAGATACGCAGTATTTT.

J is TRBJ1-1 and V is TRBV6-6, with a possible D match to TRBD1 (6 bases). Germline V CDR1 and CDR2: MNHNY, SVGAGI (reference sequence). The V end lost 2 bases, the J end lost 9 bases, and 19 bases lay between the germline ends. The CDR3 is 15 residues long. CDR3 residues: CASSYPDRPREKAFF. Here the CDR3 DNA reads TGTGCCAGCAGTTACCCCGACAGGCCGAGGGAAAAAGCTTTCTTT.

The rearrangement uses TRBV5-1 and TRBJ2-1; D not certain. Germline values: CDR1 SGHRS, CDR2 YFSETQ. There are 15 residues in the CDR3. V was trimmed by 3 bases and J by 0 bases, leaving 10 bases between them. DNA of the CDR3: TGCGCCAGCAGCTCCCAAGTGAGCTCCTACAATGAGCAGTTCTTC. Translating gives CASSSQVSSYNEQFF.

This clone was observed many times. The gene calls are TRBV19 and TRBJ1-6, with 10 bases matching TRBD1. Losses at the gene ends were 0 bases for V and 9 bases for J; bases not matched to a gene: 2. CDR1 LNHDA and CDR2 SQIVND come from the germline V gene (reference sequence). The CDR3 is made up of 15 amino acids. The CDR3 here is CASSIEDRGRSPLHF. CDR3 DNA sequence: TGTGCCAGTAGTATAGAAGACAGGGGGCGTTCACCCCTCCACTTT.

V gene TRBV5-1 combines with J gene TRBJ2-2; 8 nucleotides align to TRBD1. The CDR3 covers 16 residues. V was pared by 5 bases and J by 0 bases, with 6 bases of the junction left unmatched. In germline, CDR1 is SGHRS, CDR2 YFSETQ. The CDR3 sequence: CASRKQGAANTGELFF. The DNA for the CDR3 is TGCGCCAGCAGGAAGCAGGGGGCGGCGAACACCGGGGAGCTGTTTTTT.

V usage is TRBV27 and J usage is TRBJ1-6, with 7 bases fitting TRBD1. Germline V gene sequence: CDR1 MNHEY, CDR2 SMNVEV (reference sequence). V shed 4 bases and J 12 bases; nucleotides not matched to a gene: 15. The CDR3 contains 16 residues. CDR3 residues: CASSYRQGDGREPLHF. The CDR3 DNA is TGTGCCAGCAGTTACAGACAGGGTGACGGGAGGGAACCCCTCCACTTT.

DNA of the CDR3: TGCAGCGTTGAGCGGGGAACCGGGGAGCTGTTTTTT. Translating gives CSVERGTGELFF. This sequence joins TRBV29-1 and TRBJ2-2, with TRBD2 as a possible D gene (6 bases). Trimming took off 3 bases at V and 5 bases at J, with 7 bases between the two ends. Germline CDR1 is SQVTM and CDR2 is ANQGSEA. The CDR3 contains 12 residues.

V gene TRBV7-6 combines with J gene TRBJ2-5; 8 bases map to TRBD2. This CDR3 comprises 17 residues. Germline CDR1 SGHVS, CDR2 FNYEAQ. V lost 1 base and J lost 4; bases outside the gene matches: 11. CDR3 in DNA: TGTGCCAGCAGCTTAGTCGGAGGACGGGGGGGTCTAGAGACCCAGTACTTC. It is translated as CASSLVGGRGGLETQYF.

This chain connects TRBV4-1 to TRBJ1-6; 11 nucleotides match TRBD1. The CDR3 runs 18 residues. Trimming took 1 base from V and 7 from J; bases not matched to a gene: 9. The V gene's germline CDR1 is MGHRA and CDR2 YSYEKL. Here the CDR3 DNA reads TGCGCCAGCAGCCAAGTCAAGGGACAGGGGGTCCGGAATTCACCCCTCCACTTT. Encoded protein: CASSQVKGQGVRNSPLHF.